This TCR beta chain is drawn from a study of neurological immune-mediated disorders. The time point here: longitudinal time-point 3. V was clipped by 2 bases and J by 7 bases; unmatched bases: 10. The CDR3 extends over 16 amino acids. Germline assignment: CDR1 LNHNV and CDR2 YYDKDF (reference sequence). TCRdb itself ran the 5' RACE reads through MiXCR, one entry per CDR3 protein. The sample has some 89,000 distinct CDR3 sequences, 3.5% to 5.5% seen once. The table lists this clonotype with many counts. The J gene is TRBJ2-1, the V gene TRBV15, with 8 positions matching TRBD2. This sequence was found in a woman aged 55-70 years with multiple sclerosis. The sample was PBMCs. In DNA, the CDR3 is TGTGCCACCAGCAGATCTCTTACGGGGGGGCAAAATGAGCAGTTCTTC. It yields the protein CATSRSLTGGQNEQFF.